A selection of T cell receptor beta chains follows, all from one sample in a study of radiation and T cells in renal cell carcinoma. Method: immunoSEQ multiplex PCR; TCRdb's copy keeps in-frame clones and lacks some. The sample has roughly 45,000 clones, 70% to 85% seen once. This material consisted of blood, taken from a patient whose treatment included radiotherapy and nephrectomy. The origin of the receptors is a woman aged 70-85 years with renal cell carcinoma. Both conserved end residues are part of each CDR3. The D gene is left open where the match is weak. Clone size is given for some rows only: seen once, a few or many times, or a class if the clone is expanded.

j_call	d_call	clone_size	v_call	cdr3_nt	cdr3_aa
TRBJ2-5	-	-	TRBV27	TGTGCCAGCAGTTTCCCGGGGAGGATGGAGACCCAGTACTTC	CASSFPGRMETQYF
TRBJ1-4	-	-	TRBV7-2	TGTGCCAGCAGCTTATTAAACCCCGACAACGAGGAAAAACTGTTTTTT	CASSLLNPDNEEKLFF
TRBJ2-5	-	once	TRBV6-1	TGTGCCAGCAGTGAATTGAGGTGGCAGGTGGAGACCCAGTACTTC	CASSELRWQVETQYF
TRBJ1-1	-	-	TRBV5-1	TGCGCCAGCAGCTCCGGGACCTGGGGCACTGAAGCTTTCTTT	CASSSGTWGTEAFF
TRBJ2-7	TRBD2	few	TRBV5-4	TGTGCCAGCAGCTTTTCTAGCGGGAGGGGATCCTACGAGCAGTACTTC	CASSFSSGRGSYEQYF
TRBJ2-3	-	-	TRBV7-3	TGTGCCAGCAGCTTAACGCCCCTAGCAAGGAGCACAGATACGCAGTATTTT	CASSLTPLARSTDTQYF
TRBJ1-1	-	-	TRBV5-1	TGCGCCAGCAGCCGGGGTAGGGGCGCCGGGGGACGGATCACTGAAGCTTTCTTT	CASSRGRGAGGRITEAFF
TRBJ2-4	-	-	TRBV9	TGTGCCAGCAGCGTCTCCGAGTTCAGCATTCAGTACTTC	CASSVSEFSIQYF
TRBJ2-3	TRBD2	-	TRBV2	TGTGCCAGCAGTTTCCTAGCGGGGTACGGAAATACGCAGTATTTT	CASSFLAGYGNTQYF
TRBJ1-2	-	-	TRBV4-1	TGCGCCAGCAGCCTCCTGCTGGGGGGGCAGGACTATGGCTACACCTTC	CASSLLLGGQDYGYTF
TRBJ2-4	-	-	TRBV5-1	TGCGCCAGCAGCTTGGAATCCCCCGCAGACATTCAGTACTTC	CASSLESPADIQYF
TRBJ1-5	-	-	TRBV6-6	TGTGCCAGCAATCGGGACGTTAGTCAGCCCCAGCATTTT	CASNRDVSQPQHF
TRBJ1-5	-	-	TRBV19	TGTGCCAGTAGTATAGACCTCCGGACACGGGATCAGCCCCAGCATTTT	CASSIDLRTRDQPQHF
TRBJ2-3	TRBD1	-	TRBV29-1	TGCAGCGTCGGGACAGGGCTAACAGATACGCAGTATTTT	CSVGTGLTDTQYF
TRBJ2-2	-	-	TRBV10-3	TGTGCCATCAGGGAGGAAAGGGAGCTGTTTTTT	CAIREERELFF
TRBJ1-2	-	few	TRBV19	TGTGCCAGTAGTAGGGGGCGAGGCGGCTACACCTTC	CASSRGRGGYTF
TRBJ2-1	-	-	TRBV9	TGTGCCAGCAGCGTAGCCGGGACGGAGTACAATGAGCAGTTCTTC	CASSVAGTEYNEQFF
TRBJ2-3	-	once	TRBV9	TGTGCCAGCAGCCCCCGGCACAGTATGTCAGATACGCAGTATTTT	CASSPRHSMSDTQYF
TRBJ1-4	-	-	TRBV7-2	TGTGCCAGCAGATGGGCCCCCGGATACGAAAAACTGTTTTTT	CASRWAPGYEKLFF
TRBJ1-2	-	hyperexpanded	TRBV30	TGTGCCTGGAGTGTACGCCAGGGAGTCTATGGCTACACCTTC	CAWSVRQGVYGYTF
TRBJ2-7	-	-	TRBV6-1	TGTGCCAGCAGTGAACTCTTGGATGCATCCGAGCAGTACTTC	CASSELLDASEQYF
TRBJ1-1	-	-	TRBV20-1	TGCAGTGGTCGGGGGAGCGGGGAAGCTTTCTTT	CSGRGSGEAFF
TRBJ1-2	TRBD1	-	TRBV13	TGTGCCAGCAGCTCTCGGACAGGGCGTGATGGCTACACCTTC	CASSSRTGRDGYTF
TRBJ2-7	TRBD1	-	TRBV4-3	TGCGCCAGCAGCCAAGAAGGGGACAGCACCTACGAGCAGTACTTC	CASSQEGDSTYEQYF
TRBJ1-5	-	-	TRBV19	TGTGCCAGTACCCGGATGGGGGAGAGCAATCAGCCCCAGCATTTT	CASTRMGESNQPQHF
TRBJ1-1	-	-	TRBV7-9	TGTGCCAGCAGACGGAGAATGGGGGTTGAGAACACTGAAGCTTTCTTT	CASRRRMGVENTEAFF
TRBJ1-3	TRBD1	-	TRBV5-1	TGCGCCAGCAGCTTGGAGGACAGGGCTGGAAACACCATATATTTT	CASSLEDRAGNTIYF